The 18 T cell receptor beta chains below were found in one sample sequenced in a study of spatial heterogeneity in lung cancer. Described time point: sample taken at primary tumor resection. Material for sequencing was whole RNA from tumor, nontumor lung or frozen PBMC, left unsorted. TCRdb reprocessed the 5' RACE reads with MiXCR, giving one entry per CDR3 protein. This table has over a thousand distinct CDR3 sequences, about 25% appearing once. Here the sequenced sample was PBMCs, taken at surgery. These receptors were collected from a male donor with early-stage non-small cell lung cancer.

Sample share makes this clonotype medium-sized. This chain uses TRBV12-3 or TRBV12-4 with TRBJ2-5, with 8 bases that match TRBD1. J was trimmed by 5 bases and V by 2 bases; bases with no gene match: 4. This CDR3 is built from 14 residues. CDR3 loop: CASSLYTGGETQYF. The DNA of the CDR3 is TGTGCCAGCAGTTTATATACAGGGGGGGAGACCCAGTACTTC.

This clonotype was seen many times. The gene calls are TRBV12-3 or TRBV12-4 and TRBJ2-1, with TRBD1 identical over 8 bases. This CDR3 is built from 15 residues. V lost 5 bases and J lost 3; bases outside the gene matches: 6. The CDR3 loop reads CASSPWTGNYNEQFF. The CDR3 DNA sequence: TGTGCCAGCAGTCCGTGGACAGGGAACTACAATGAGCAGTTCTTC.

This CDR3 is CASSLGGGTAETQYF. The CDR3 bases are TGTGCCAGCAGCTTAGGGGGTGGGACTGCAGAGACCCAGTACTTC. The V call is TRBV13, the J call TRBJ2-5; perhaps TRBD2 as D (6 bases). Germline V gene data show CDR1 as PRHDT and CDR2 as FYEKMQ (reference sequence). The CDR3 is made up of 15 amino acids. V was trimmed by 0 bases and J by 4 bases, leaving 12 bases between them.

This clonotype was seen ten or more times. J is TRBJ2-5 and V is TRBV19, with D perhaps matching TRBD1 (7 bases). CDR1 LNHDA and CDR2 SQIVND come from the germline V gene (reference sequence). This CDR3 comprises 13 residues. Deletions cut 4 bases from V and 3 bases from J, with 9 bases between. CDR3 in amino acids: CASSTGGKETQYF. The CDR3 DNA sequence: TGTGCCAGTAGTACAGGGGGGAAAGAGACCCAGTACTTC.

This clonotype was detected ten times or more. The chain has TRBV14 and TRBJ2-1; D gene uncertain. The CDR3 is 16 residues long. The V and J ends lost 1 base and 0 bases respectively, with 10 bases between them. The germline V gene has CDR1 SGHDN and CDR2 FVKESK. Here the CDR3 reads CASSQGMVSSYNEQFF. The CDR3 nucleotides are TGTGCCAGCAGCCAAGGTATGGTAAGCTCCTACAATGAGCAGTTCTTC.

CDR3 sequence: CASSTREQGLYEQYF. The CDR3 DNA sequence: TGTGCCAGTAGTACCCGCGAACAGGGCCTCTACGAGCAGTACTTC. The rearrangement joins TRBV19 to TRBJ2-7; weak D call: TRBD1 (6 bases). Trimming left V 4 bases short and J 3 bases short, with 16 bases between. Germline lookup yields CDR1 LNHDA and CDR2 SQIVND (reference sequence). The CDR3 runs 15 residues. Full variable domain (rest looked up from reference TRBV19 and TRBJ2-7): DGGITQSPKYLFRKEGQNVTLSCEQNLNHDAMYWYRQDPGQGLRLIYYSQIVNDFQKGDIAEGYSVSREKKESFPLTVTSAQKNPTAFYLCASSTREQGLYEQYFGPGTRLTVT.

This clonotype was seen a handful of times. The chain joins TRBV9 to TRBJ1-2, with D unclear. V was trimmed by 4 bases and J by 1 base, leaving 17 bases between them. Germline assignment: CDR1 SGDLS and CDR2 YYNGEE. The CDR3 is 16 residues long. The CDR3 DNA reads as TGTGCCAGCAGCCCCCCGGATTCATACCGTAACTATGGCTACACCTTC. It encodes CASSPPDSYRNYGYTF.

By its share, this clonotype is large. The CDR3 reads CATSDRTSGRFLVNEQFF. In DNA, the CDR3 is TGTGCCACCAGTGATCGGACTAGCGGGAGGTTTTTGGTCAATGAGCAGTTCTTC. The chain joins TRBV24-1 to TRBJ2-1, with 14 bases lining up with TRBD2. Germline assignment: CDR1 KGHDR and CDR2 SFDVKD. The CDR3 consists of 18 residues. Trimming at V came to 3 bases and at J to 6 bases, leaving 9 bases not matched to a gene.

The chain recombines TRBV4-1 with TRBJ2-7, with TRBD1 matching 7 bases. V trimming: 3 bases; J trimming: 5 bases; junction bases outside the gene matches: 4. The V gene's germline CDR1 is MGHRA and CDR2 YSYEKL. This CDR3 is built from 13 residues. CDR3 nucleotide sequence: TGCGCCAGCAGCCAGGGGCAGGGGGACGAGCAGTACTTC. Its protein is CASSQGQGDEQYF.

Only a few counts were recorded for this clonotype. The chain combines TRBV3-1 with TRBJ1-2; no reliable D call. The germline gives CDR1 LGHDT, CDR2 YNNKEL (reference sequence). The length of the CDR3 is 13 residues. Trimming pared 3 bases from V and 3 bases from J, leaving 8 bases between. CDR3 DNA: TGTGCCAGCAGCCACCCGGACCACTATGGCTACACCTTC. Its protein product is CASSHPDHYGYTF.

This clonotype was picked up a small number of times. The chain uses TRBV6-5 and TRBJ2-7; 8 bases agree with TRBD2. CDR3 length: 15 amino acids. The V gene end was trimmed by 5 bases and the J gene end by 3 bases; junction bases not matched to a gene: 9. Germline values: CDR1 MNHEY, CDR2 SVGAGI. CDR3 sequence (DNA): TGTGCCAGCAGTATATTTAGCGGGATTGGCTACGAGCAGTACTTC. As protein: CASSIFSGIGYEQYF.

The chain links TRBV12-3 or TRBV12-4 to TRBJ1-5; no clear D gene. V lost 5 bases, J lost 3 bases, and 5 bases lay in between. The CDR3 is 12 residues long. The CDR3 DNA sequence: TGTGCCAGCAGTCTGACCAATCAGCCCCAGCATTTT. It encodes CASSLTNQPQHF.

This clonotype was seen a handful of times. The gene calls are TRBV27 and TRBJ1-5; D ambiguous. V was pared by 6 bases and J by 4 bases, with 13 bases between. The length of the CDR3 is 14 residues. The germline gives CDR1 MNHEY, CDR2 SMNVEV (reference sequence). This CDR3 reads CASSPRRPNQPQHF. The DNA of the CDR3 is TGTGCCAGCAGCCCTAGACGGCCTAATCAGCCCCAGCATTTT.

This clonotype occurred a few times. The rearrangement uses TRBV18 and TRBJ2-2, with D maybe TRBD1 (5 bases). V lost 8 bases to trimming and J lost 1 base, with 14 bases between them. The CDR3 contains 15 residues. Germline V CDR1 and CDR2: KGHSH, LQKENI. CDR3 amino acids: CASTPLTENTGELFF. Here the CDR3 DNA reads TGTGCCAGCACGCCCCTGACAGAGAACACCGGGGAGCTGTTTTTT.

The J gene is TRBJ1-4, the V gene TRBV5-5, with unresolved D. CDR1 and CDR2 (germline): SGHKS, YYEKEE (reference sequence). V lost 9 bases, J lost 0 bases, and 9 bases lay in between. The CDR3 runs to 13 residues. This CDR3 is CATGDATNEKLFF. CDR3 coding DNA: TGTGCCACTGGAGATGCAACTAATGAAAAACTGTTTTTT.

In its sample, this clonotype ranks as large. The chain carries TRBV18 and TRBJ2-1; no reliable D call. The CDR3 is 15 amino acids. V gave up 2 bases and J gave up 2 bases, with 10 bases separating them. Germline V gene data show CDR1 as KGHSH and CDR2 as LQKENI. The CDR3 loop is CASSPTRDTYNEQFF. CDR3 nucleotide sequence: TGTGCCAGCTCACCAACAAGAGATACCTACAATGAGCAGTTCTTC. Looking up the rest from reference TRBV18 and TRBJ2-1 gives the full variable domain: NAGVMQNPRHLVRRRGQEARLRCSPMKGHSHVYWYRQLPEEGLKFMVYLQKENIIDESGMPKERFSAEFPKEGPSILRIQQVVRGDSAAYFCASSPTRDTYNEQFFGPGTRLTVL.

This clonotype is medium-sized within its sample. The chain links TRBV7-3 to TRBJ1-6, with 8 bases matching TRBD1. The CDR3 has 16 residues. V was pared by 5 bases and J by 6 bases, with 9 bases of the junction left unmatched. Germline V gene sequence: CDR1 SGHTA, CDR2 FQGTGA. Written as DNA, the CDR3 is TGTGCCAGCAGCAGAACCGGGACAGGCACTAATTCACCCCTCCACTTT. This sequence encodes CASSRTGTGTNSPLHF.

This clonotype is categorized as large. The genes are TRBV7-8 and TRBJ2-4; D might be TRBD1 (6 bases). Germline CDR1 and CDR2: SGHVS and FQNEAQ. Trimming cost V 4 bases and J 7 bases, with 17 bases left between them. The CDR3 runs to 15 residues. The CDR3 reads CASSSTQGPSNIQYF. The CDR3 bases are TGTGCCAGCAGCTCCACCCAGGGGCCCTCGAACATTCAGTACTTC.